These 17 T cell receptor beta chains were all obtained from the same sample, sequenced in a study of tumor and adjacent non-tumor tissue in lung cancer. This sample's RNA came from whole unsorted tissue. The library came from three nested PCR rounds adapted from ARM-PCR protocols. TCRdb reprocessed the multiplex PCR reads via MiXCR and lists one record per CDR3 protein. The table has 65,000 to 90,000 distinct CDR3 sequences, less than 75% seen once. Sequencing input: lung tumor tissue. The receptors derive from a woman in her sixties or seventies with non-small cell lung cancer.

Concerning this clonotype: Because it lacks the conserved phenylalanine or tryptophan at the end, this CDR3 is likely a read error. V and J are TRBV6-6 and TRBJ2-1, with TRBD2 matching over 7 bases. The ends lost 5 bases at V and 3 bases at J; junction bases unmatched: 10. The CDR3 contains 16 residues. CDR1 MNHNY and CDR2 SVGAGI come from the germline V gene (reference sequence). CDR3 DNA: TGTGCCAGCAGTACGACTAGCTGGAGGTTCTACAATGAGCAGTTCATT. Encoded protein: CASSTTSWRFYNEQFI.

This clonotype came up a few times. A read error may explain this, as a much larger clone is one base away. This chain connects TRBV10-1 to TRBJ2-3; TRBD2 matches at 8 bases. The junction had 18 bases not matched to a gene; V was cut back by 3 bases and J by 4 bases. Germline CDR1 reads WNHNN; CDR2 reads SYGVQD (reference sequence). The length of the CDR3 is 19 residues. In DNA, the CDR3 is TGCGCCAGCAGTGAAGCGGGGGAGGCTGGTCCCAGGGCGGCAGATACGCAGTATTTT. It translates to CASSEAGEAGPRAADTQYF.

Remarks on this clonotype: The missing conserved phenylalanine or tryptophan at the end of this CDR3 makes a read error likely. This chain uses TRBV6-5 with TRBJ1-1, with 10 nucleotides matching TRBD1. The length of the CDR3 is 17 residues. The germline CDR1 and CDR2 sequences are MNHEY and SVGAGI. The CDR3 DNA follows: TGTGCAAGCAATTACTCTCGGACAGGGGGATTGAACACTGAAGCTTTCTGT. This gives the protein CASNYSRTGGLNTEAFC.

The rearrangement joins TRBV29-1 to TRBJ2-7; D unresolved. The CDR3 is 13 amino acids. Per the germline V gene, CDR1 is SQVTM and CDR2 is ANQGSEA. The V end was cut by 5 bases, the J end by 3 bases, with 14 bases between. This CDR3 reads CSVRASPCYEQYF. In DNA, the CDR3 is TGCAGCGTTAGGGCTAGTCCCTGCTACGAGCAGTACTTC.

The rearrangement joins TRBV7-8 to TRBJ2-5; D possibly corresponds to TRBD2 (6 bases). The germline gives CDR1 SGHVS, CDR2 FQNEAQ. The CDR3 is made up of 13 amino acids. Trimming removed 1 base at V and 5 bases at J, with 8 bases between. CDR3 coding DNA: TGTGCCAGCAGCTTAGGGCGGGATGAGACCCAGTACTTC. Its translation is CASSLGRDETQYF. Full variable domain (outside the CDR3, taken from reference TRBV7-8 and TRBJ2-5): GAGVSQSPRYKVAKRGQDVALRCDPISGHVSLFWYQQALGQGPEFLTYFQNEAQLDKSGLPSDRFFAERPEGSVSTLKIQRTQQEDSAVYLCASSLGRDETQYFGPGTRLLVL.

This clonotype appeared once. The CDR3 end shows no conserved phenylalanine or tryptophan, and so a read error is likely. The limits of the CDR3 on the DNA are not certain, so only TCRdb's listed CDR3 is given. The chain carries TRBV6-5 and TRBJ1-1; the table's TRBD1 call for D was not verified on the DNA. The CDR3 is made up of 17 amino acids, end residues included. Looked up from germline, CDR1 is MNHEY and CDR2 is SVGAGI. The CDR3 here is CASRPITGERWNTETFS.

The chain carries TRBV12-3 or TRBV12-4 and TRBJ2-7; D unclear. The V gene lost 3 bases and the J gene lost 6 bases, with 6 bases spanning the gap. The CDR3 is 11 amino acids. The CDR3 protein is CASSLSCEQYF. Written as DNA, the CDR3 is TGTGCCAGCAGTTTGTCGTGCGAGCAGTACTTC.

V and J are TRBV7-9 and TRBJ2-3, with a weak D call TRBD2 (6 bases). Germline loops: CDR1 SEHNR, CDR2 FQNEAQ (reference sequence). V lost 4 bases to trimming and J lost 0 bases, with 8 bases between them. CDR3 length: 14 residues. CDR3 bases: TGTGCCAGCAGCTCGGACTATAGCACAGATACGCAGTATTTT. Protein: CASSSDYSTDTQYF.

Concerning this clonotype: Likely a read error: the CDR3 ends without its conserved phenylalanine or tryptophan. CDR3 residues: CASSEAQGAGEQYH. CDR3 bases: TGTGCCAGCAGTGAGGCGCAGGGGGCGGGTGAGCAGTACCAC. This chain joins TRBV6-1 and TRBJ2-7; 8 bases fit TRBD1. The V and J ends lost 3 bases and 7 bases, in that order; junction bases with no gene match: 8. Germline CDR1 is MNHNS and CDR2 is SASEGT. The CDR3 totals 14 residues.

With respect to this clonotype: The conserved final phenylalanine or tryptophan is absent from the CDR3, which likely points to a read error. This chain connects TRBV12-3 or TRBV12-4 to TRBJ1-5; 10 bases agree with TRBD1. TRBJ2-3 explains the end of the DNA better; the J call may be wrong. The CDR3 runs to 14 residues. In nucleotides, the CDR3 is TGTGCCAGCAGTCCGACAGGGGGCAACCAGCCCCAGTATCTT. It specifies CASSPTGGNQPQYL.

In regard to this clonotype: This CDR3 fails to terminate in the conserved phenylalanine or tryptophan, so it likely reflects a read error. The V call is TRBV6-1, the J call TRBJ1-2; D is unresolved. This CDR3 spans 14 amino acids. The germline V gene has CDR1 MNHNS and CDR2 SASEGT. DNA for the CDR3: TGTGCCAGCAGTGAAGGGACGGAAAACTATGGTTACACCTTA. This gives the protein CASSEGTENYGYTL.

This clonotype was detected ten times or more. The V and J genes are TRBV28 and TRBJ1-6, with D unresolved. Trimming took off 5 bases at V and 0 bases at J, with 14 bases between the two ends. Germline V gene lookup returns CDR1 MDHEN and CDR2 SYDVKM. The CDR3 spans 17 residues. The CDR3 protein is CASSPGDSSSYNSPLHF. The CDR3 DNA is TGTGCCAGCAGTCCCGGTGACTCAAGCTCCTATAATTCACCCCTCCACTTT.

As for this clonotype: One junction end disagrees with the germline gene, perhaps due to a read error. The chain has TRBV29-1 and TRBJ1-3; a possible D gene is TRBD1 (5 bases). Per the germline V gene, CDR1 is SQVTM and CDR2 is ANQGSEA. The CDR3 spans 13 residues. The CDR3 DNA reads TGCAGCGTTGCTCCGACAGCTGGAAACACTATATATTTT. This encodes CSVAPTAGNTIYF.

The genes are TRBV5-1 and TRBJ1-1; possibly TRBD1 for D (6 bases). The germline V and J ends were trimmed by 2 bases and 4 bases, with 15 bases remaining between them. This CDR3 contains 15 residues. The germline CDR1 and CDR2 sequences are SGHRS and YFSETQ. The CDR3 is CASSLTGTTITEAFF. The CDR3 DNA is TGCGCCAGCAGCTTAACCGGGACAACGATCACTGAAGCTTTCTTT.

The genes are TRBV12-3 or TRBV12-4 and TRBJ2-5, with a possible D match to TRBD1 (5 bases). Trimming removed 5 bases from V and 2 bases from J, with 12 bases in between. The CDR3 runs 14 residues. The CDR3 DNA reads as TGTGCCAGCAGTCATGTCAGGGTGCAAGAGACCCAGTACTTC. Translated: CASSHVRVQETQYF.

This rearrangement joins TRBV4-1 to TRBJ2-5; D gene ambiguous. V lost 0 bases, J lost 7 bases, and 21 bases lay in between. There are 17 residues in the CDR3. Germline assignment: CDR1 MGHRA and CDR2 YSYEKL. The CDR3 reads CASSQDRPGHHEGTQYF. CDR3 nucleotide sequence: TGCGCCAGCAGCCAAGACCGACCGGGCCACCATGAAGGGACCCAGTACTTC.

V is TRBV29-1 and J is TRBJ2-3; a possible D gene is TRBD1 (5 bases). CDR3 length: 12 residues. Germline-derived CDR1 and CDR2 are SQVTM and ANQGSEA. In DNA form, the CDR3 reads TGCATTGTAAAGGGGTCCACAGATACGCAGTATTTT. Amino acids: CIVKGSTDTQYF.